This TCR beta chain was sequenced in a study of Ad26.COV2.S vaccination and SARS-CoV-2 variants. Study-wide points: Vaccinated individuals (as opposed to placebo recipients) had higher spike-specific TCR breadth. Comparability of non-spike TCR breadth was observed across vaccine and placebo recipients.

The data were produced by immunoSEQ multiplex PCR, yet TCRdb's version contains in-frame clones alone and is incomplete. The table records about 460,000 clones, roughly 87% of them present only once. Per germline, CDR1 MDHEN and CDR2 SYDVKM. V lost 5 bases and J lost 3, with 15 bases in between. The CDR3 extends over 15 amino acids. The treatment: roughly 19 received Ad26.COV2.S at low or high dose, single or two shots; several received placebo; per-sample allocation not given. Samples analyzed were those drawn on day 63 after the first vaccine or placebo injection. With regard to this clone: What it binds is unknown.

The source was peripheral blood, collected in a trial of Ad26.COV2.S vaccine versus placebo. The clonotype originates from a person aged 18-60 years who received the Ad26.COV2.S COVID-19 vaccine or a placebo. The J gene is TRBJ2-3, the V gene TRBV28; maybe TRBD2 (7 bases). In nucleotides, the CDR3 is TGTGCCAGCAGTCCCCGGGGGGCGAGGACAGATACGCAGTATTTT. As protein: CASSPRGARTDTQYF.